This note documents a single T cell receptor (beta chain) sequence. The entry originates in a study of PD-L1 blockade in urothelial cancer. Using immunoSEQ multiplex PCR, the repertoire was profiled, and TCRdb retains in-frame clones only, with some absent. The table lists 35,000 to 45,000 clones, roughly 80% of them singletons, with approximately 3.6% in the top ten. CDR3 length: 15 residues. Looked up from germline, CDR1 is SGHRS and CDR2 is YFSETQ. Losses at the gene ends were 4 bases for V and 2 bases for J; bases not matched to a gene: 3. The source material was PBMCs, sampled around atezolizumab (anti-PD-L1) treatment. The sequence was collected from a man between 65 and 85 years old with urothelial cancer. The chain uses TRBV5-1 and TRBJ2-1, with 10 bases aligning to TRBD2. The CDR3 DNA reads as TGCGCCAGCAGCCTCGGGACTAGCGCCTACAATGAGCAGTTCTTC. Translating gives CASSLGTSAYNEQFF.